The 26 T cell receptor beta chains listed next were all sequenced from one sample in a study of blood T cell repertoires in COVID-19. Only in-frame clones appear in the TCRdb table, and some are missing; sequencing was by immunoSEQ multiplex PCR. The table has more than 150,000 clones, around 79% seen once. Sequences were obtained from peripheral blood. All receptors derive from a man aged 50-60 years who had recovered from COVID-19.

V is TRBV9 and J is TRBJ2-7, with TRBD2 identical over 7 bases. The V gene end was trimmed by 4 bases and the J gene end by 6 bases; junction bases not matched to a gene: 13. This CDR3 contains 15 residues. The germline CDR1 and CDR2 sequences are SGDLS and YYNGEE. CDR3 coding DNA: TGTGCCAGCAGCAGTCTGGCGGGAGCTTCGGGCGAGCAGTACTTC. It encodes CASSSLAGASGEQYF.

The J gene is TRBJ1-2, the V gene TRBV7-2, with D unresolved. Trimming pared 1 base from V and 2 bases from J, leaving 17 bases between. This CDR3 spans 17 amino acids. CDR1 is SGHTA and CDR2 is FQGNSA in the germline V gene. The DNA for the CDR3 is TGTGCCAGCAGCTTAGGCCCGGTTGAGGGCCGGAACTATGGCTACACCTTC. Residues: CASSLGPVEGRNYGYTF. The variable domain in full, completed from reference TRBV7-2 and TRBJ1-2, reads GAGVSQSPSNKVTEKGKDVELRCDPISGHTALYWYRQSLGQGLEFLIYFQGNSAPDKSGLPSDRFSAERTGGSVSTLTIQRTQQEDSAVYLCASSLGPVEGRNYGYTFGSGTRLTVV.

This clone occurred a few times. The gene calls are TRBV6-5 and TRBJ1-6, with TRBD1 identical over 9 bases. CDR3 length equals 14 residues. The germline V gene has CDR1 MNHEY and CDR2 SVGAGI. After removal of 7 bases from V and 5 bases from J, the junction contained 3 bases not matched to a gene. The CDR3 nucleotides read TGTGCCAGCACCTGGGACAGGGATAATTCACCCCTCCACTTT. It yields the protein CASTWDRDNSPLHF.

This clone was seen only a few times. V is TRBV16 and J is TRBJ1-2; D gene ambiguous. Per the germline V gene, CDR1 is KGHSY and CDR2 is FQNENV. CDR3 length equals 12 residues. V was cut by 1 base and J by 7 bases, with 7 bases left in between. The CDR3 nucleotides are TGTGCCAGCAGCCAATTGGTGGCTGGCTACACCTTC. Residues: CASSQLVAGYTF.

The rearrangement uses TRBV5-5 and TRBJ2-3, with TRBD1 matching 8 bases. V shed 1 base and J 3 bases; nucleotides not matched to a gene: 7. The CDR3 spans 16 residues. Germline V gene data show CDR1 as SGHKS and CDR2 as YYEKEE (reference sequence). CDR3 in amino acids: CASSLLDRGGTDTQYF. The CDR3 bases are TGTGCCAGCAGCTTGCTCGACAGGGGTGGTACAGATACGCAGTATTTT.

The chain links TRBV2 to TRBJ2-7; D is perhaps TRBD2 (5 bases). Germline V gene lookup returns CDR1 SNHLY and CDR2 FYNNEI. Trimming removed 3 bases at V and 7 bases at J, with 22 bases between. This CDR3 is built from 16 residues. DNA of the CDR3: TGTGCCAGCAGTGATCCACTTTTGACGGGATTAATAGAGCAGTACTTC. Translating it yields CASSDPLLTGLIEQYF.

The V gene is TRBV7-8, the J gene TRBJ2-7; 7 positions agree with TRBD1. The length of the CDR3 is 14 residues. The V segment lost 4 bases and the J segment 3 bases; nucleotides outside the gene matches: 6. Germline V gene lookup returns CDR1 SGHVS and CDR2 FQNEAQ. CDR3 protein: CASSYPGQNYEQYF. In DNA, the CDR3 is TGTGCCAGCAGCTACCCGGGACAGAACTACGAGCAGTACTTC.

This clone has just one count. The V gene is TRBV27, the J gene TRBJ2-3, with a weak D call TRBD1 (6 bases). The CDR3 extends over 13 amino acids. Germline V lookup: CDR1 MNHEY, CDR2 SMNVEV (reference sequence). V was clipped by 5 bases and J by 9 bases, with 15 bases between them. The CDR3 region is CASSLLGQSTQYF. DNA for the CDR3: TGTGCCAGCAGTCTCCTAGGACAGTCAACGCAGTATTTT.

The chain couples TRBV6-1 to TRBJ1-2; 9 bases line up with TRBD1. The germline V gene has CDR1 MNHNS and CDR2 SASEGT. The length of the CDR3 is 20 residues. With 0 bases clipped from V and 2 bases from J, the junction kept 16 bases outside the gene matches. CDR3 in amino acids: CASSEARRTGVLFFNYGYTF. The DNA of the CDR3 is TGTGCCAGCAGTGAAGCGCGGAGGACAGGGGTCTTATTTTTCAACTATGGCTACACCTTC.

This rearrangement joins TRBV19 to TRBJ1-1; the D is unclear. The CDR3 totals 15 residues. V lost 5 bases, J lost 3 bases, and 16 bases lay in between. Germline values: CDR1 LNHDA, CDR2 SQIVND (reference sequence). CDR3 sequence reads: CASSLAGGSDTEAFF. CDR3 bases: TGTGCCAGTAGTCTTGCGGGCGGATCGGACACTGAAGCTTTCTTT.

The CDR3 is CASSIERETTYEQYF. The CDR3 nucleotides are TGTGCCAGTAGTATAGAGCGGGAGACGACCTACGAGCAGTACTTC. This chain uses TRBV19 with TRBJ2-7; 7 positions match TRBD2. Per germline, CDR1 LNHDA and CDR2 SQIVND (reference sequence). The CDR3 has 15 residues. Germline trimming cut 0 bases from V and 2 bases from J; bases unmatched to any gene: 4.

The sample holds a few counts of this clone. V usage is TRBV10-3 and J usage is TRBJ1-4; D unresolved. From germline, CDR1 is ENHRY and CDR2 SYGVKD. The CDR3 consists of 14 residues. The V end lost 6 bases, the J end lost 3 bases, and 11 bases lay between the germline ends. The CDR3 DNA reads TGTGCCATCAGAGAAGACATGTCTAATGAAAAACTGTTTTTT. Translation: CAIREDMSNEKLFF.

The V gene is TRBV10-2, the J gene TRBJ1-6; D may be TRBD1 (5 bases). The CDR3 covers 14 residues. Trimming shortened V by 0 bases and J by 7 bases, and 7 bases separated the two germline ends. Germline V CDR1 and CDR2: WSHSY, SAAADI. The CDR3 is CASSESGGNSPLHF. The CDR3 region has the DNA TGCGCCAGCAGTGAGTCGGGGGGGAATTCACCCCTCCACTTT.

This chain joins TRBV12-3 or TRBV12-4 and TRBJ2-3; TRBD2 aligns across 14 bases. The CDR3 is 13 residues long. The trim removed 6 bases at V and 15 bases at J, leaving 8 bases unmatched. The CDR3 spells CASSLGTSGSRYF. CDR3 DNA sequence: TGTGCCAGCAGCCTGGGGACTAGCGGGAGCCGCTATTTT.

The rearrangement uses TRBV9 and TRBJ2-6; possibly TRBD2 for D (6 bases). V lost 3 bases and J lost 0, with 13 bases in between. The CDR3 totals 17 residues. The germline V gene has CDR1 SGDLS and CDR2 YYNGEE. The CDR3 DNA reads as TGTGCCAGCAGCGCGGGGGACGGCGGCTCTGGGGCCAACGTCCTGACTTTC. Residues: CASSAGDGGSGANVLTF.

The J gene is TRBJ2-6, the V gene TRBV9, with a tentative D call TRBD1 (5 bases). The V end lost 0 bases, the J end lost 0 bases, and 16 bases lay between the germline ends. From germline, CDR1 is SGDLS and CDR2 YYNGEE. The CDR3 is 19 residues long. CDR3 DNA: TGTGCCAGCAGCGTAGGAGACAGAAAAAGGGGCTCTGGGGCCAACGTCCTGACTTTC. Its translation is CASSVGDRKRGSGANVLTF.

The chain employs TRBV11-2 and TRBJ2-2, with 14 bases that match TRBD2. The germline V gene encodes CDR1 SGHAT and CDR2 FQNNGV. Germline trimming cut 4 bases from V and 0 bases from J; bases unmatched to any gene: 4. The CDR3 is made up of 18 amino acids. CDR3 in amino acids: CASSSRTSGRTNTGELFF. The CDR3 DNA is TGTGCCAGCAGCTCCAGGACTAGCGGGAGGACGAACACCGGGGAGCTGTTTTTT. Based on the CDR3 plus reference TRBV11-2 and TRBJ2-2, the full variable domain is EAGVAQSPRYKIIEKRQSVAFWCNPISGHATLYWYQQILGQGPKLLIQFQNNGVVDDSQLPKDRFSAERLKGVDSTLKIQPAKLEDSAVYLCASSSRTSGRTNTGELFFGEGSRLTVL.

A note on this clone: Distinct nucleotide sequences in the sample also encode this CDR3. This chain connects TRBV11-2 to TRBJ2-7, with TRBD2 as a possible D gene (5 bases). Germline CDR1 SGHAT, CDR2 FQNNGV. The CDR3 contains 13 residues. Between the trimmed V and J ends, which lost 1 base and 3 bases, there was a span of 7 bases. The CDR3 loop reads CASSLGRGYEQYF. Here the CDR3 DNA reads TGTGCCAGCAGCTTAGGACGGGGCTACGAGCAGTACTTC.

This clone occurred a few times. The V call is TRBV7-3, the J call TRBJ2-2; no firm D call. This CDR3 comprises 15 residues. Germline assignment: CDR1 SGHTA and CDR2 FQGTGA. Trimming cost V 6 bases and J 5 bases, with 16 bases left between them. The CDR3 loop is CASRPTTERTGELFF. CDR3 coding DNA: TGTGCCAGCAGACCGACCACCGAGCGTACCGGGGAGCTGTTTTTT.

This clone appeared once. CDR3 bases: TGTGCCAGCAGTCTGATGAGGGAGCAGTTCTTC. Translated: CASSLMREQFF. J is TRBJ2-1 and V is TRBV28; D gene uncertain. The CDR3 is made up of 11 amino acids. CDR1 MDHEN and CDR2 SYDVKM come from the germline V gene. V was pared by 5 bases and J by 10 bases, with 9 bases between.

Here the CDR3 DNA reads TGTGCCAGCAGCTTGGACGGGGTAGTTGGAAACACCATATATTTT. It encodes CASSLDGVVGNTIYF. The chain uses TRBV5-4 and TRBJ1-3; D uncertain. Deletions cut 0 bases from V and 3 bases from J, with 10 bases between. CDR3 length: 15 amino acids. In germline, CDR1 is SGHNT, CDR2 YYREEE (reference sequence). The variable domain in full, completed from reference TRBV5-4 and TRBJ1-3, reads ETGVTQSPTHLIKTRGQQVTLRCSSQSGHNTVSWYQQALGQGPQFIFQYYREEENGRGNFPPRFSGLQFPNYSSELNVNALELDDSALYLCASSLDGVVGNTIYFGEGSWLTVV.

This clone occurred a few times. The J gene is TRBJ2-2, the V gene TRBV7-8; 12 nucleotides align to TRBD2. Germline V gene sequence: CDR1 SGHVS, CDR2 FQNEAQ. Losses at the gene ends were 5 bases for V and 4 bases for J; bases not matched to a gene: 5. The CDR3 is 16 amino acids. CDR3 protein: CASSQGLAGTTGELFF. The CDR3, as DNA: TGTGCCAGCAGCCAAGGACTAGCGGGGACCACCGGGGAGCTGTTTTTT.

This clone was counted once. The J gene is TRBJ2-3, the V gene TRBV11-1, with 8 bases fitting TRBD2. The germline V gene encodes CDR1 SGHAT and CDR2 FQDESV (reference sequence). After removal of 7 bases from V and 5 bases from J, the junction contained 11 bases not matched to a gene. The CDR3 extends over 15 amino acids. As DNA, the CDR3 is TGTGCCAGCACCTTGGGAGCGGGAGATGGAGATACGCAGTATTTT. Protein: CASTLGAGDGDTQYF.

This chain connects TRBV18 to TRBJ2-3, with D tentatively TRBD2 (6 bases). The V end lost 4 bases, the J end lost 5 bases, and 22 bases lay between the germline ends. The CDR3 runs 17 residues. Germline V gene sequence: CDR1 KGHSH, CDR2 LQKENI. The CDR3 spells CASSQELAGTFGDTQYF. CDR3 coding DNA: TGTGCCAGCTCACAAGAACTGGCGGGAACTTTCGGAGATACGCAGTATTTT.

The chain links TRBV13 to TRBJ2-7; 8 bases map to TRBD1. With 7 bases clipped from V and 4 bases from J, the junction kept 12 bases outside the gene matches. This CDR3 contains 15 residues. Germline CDR1 is PRHDT and CDR2 is FYEKMQ (reference sequence). The CDR3 coding sequence is TGTGCCAGCATTGGCAGAGGGACAGGACAATACGAGCAGTACTTC. Its protein is CASIGRGTGQYEQYF.

V is TRBV5-1 and J is TRBJ1-6; 10 nucleotides line up with TRBD1. CDR1 and CDR2 (germline): SGHRS, YFSETQ. The J segment lost 1 base and the V segment lost 3 bases, leaving 7 bases of the junction unmatched. This CDR3 is built from 18 residues. In DNA, the CDR3 is TGCGCCAGCAGCTCTATGGACAGGGGGATTTCCTATAATTCACCCCTCCACTTT. Translating gives CASSSMDRGISYNSPLHF.